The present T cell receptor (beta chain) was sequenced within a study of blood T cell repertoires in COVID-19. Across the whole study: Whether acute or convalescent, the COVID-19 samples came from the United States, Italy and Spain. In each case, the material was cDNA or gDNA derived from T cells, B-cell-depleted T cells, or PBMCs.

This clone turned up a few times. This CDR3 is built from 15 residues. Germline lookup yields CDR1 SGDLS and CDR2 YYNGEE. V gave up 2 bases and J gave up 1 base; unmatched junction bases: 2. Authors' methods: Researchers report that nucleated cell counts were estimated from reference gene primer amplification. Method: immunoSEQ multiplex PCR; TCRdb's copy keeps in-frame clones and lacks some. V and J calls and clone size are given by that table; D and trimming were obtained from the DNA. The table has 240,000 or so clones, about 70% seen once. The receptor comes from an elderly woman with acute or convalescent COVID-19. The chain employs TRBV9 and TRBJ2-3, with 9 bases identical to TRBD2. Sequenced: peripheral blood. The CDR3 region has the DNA TGTGCCAGCAGCGTCCCTAGCGGGGGCACAGATACGCAGTATTTT. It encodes CASSVPSGGTDTQYF.